This T cell receptor beta chain was documented in a study of T cells expressing NK-cell markers. At the level of the study: HCMV serostatus: most of the eight sequenced donors positive, one negative.

TCRdb re-called the 5' RACE reads; every CDR3 protein appears as one record, without DNA. This sample's table reports under 600,000 distinct CDR3 sequences. On this clonotype itself: Its antigen is unknown.

General observations from the study: Clones of NKG2C+ T cells that had expanded were of unclear HCMV specificity.

The CDR3 consists of 16 residues. CDR1 SGHVS and CDR2 FQNEAQ come from the germline V gene. The V call is TRBV7-8, the J call TRBJ2-1; TCRdb proposes TRBD1, but this gene call is untestable without DNA. The sample taken for sequencing was blood T cells: a sorted CD56 or NKG2C T cell subset, CD4+ or CD8+ T cells, or bulk PBMC T cells (not recorded which). This receptor was identified in a woman aged 45 to 65 in good health. The CDR3 here is CASNAPTETVHNEQFF.